This T cell receptor beta chain was captured in a study of ipilimumab plus nivolumab after autologous stem cell transplantation. Overall study: Myeloma patients were high-risk transplant-naive or relapsed within 3 years of first autologous transplant.

The repertoire was sequenced with immunoSEQ multiplex PCR; TCRdb's copy has only in-frame clones and lacks some. The sample lists some 9,800 clones; over 60% were seen once. V lost 5 bases to trimming and J lost 4 bases; unmatched junction nucleotides: 8. Germline values: CDR1 SGHNT, CDR2 YENEEA. The CDR3 sequence is 16 residues long. This chain links TRBV11-3 with TRBJ2-2; TRBD2 agrees at 9 bases. The material was PBMCs, obtained in a trial of ipilimumab plus nivolumab as post-transplant consolidation. The clonotype comes from a female donor with multiple myeloma. The CDR3 here is CASSKDGSGSTGELFF. CDR3 in DNA: TGTGCCAGCAGCAAAGATGGTAGCGGGAGCACCGGGGAGCTGTTTTTT.